These 15 T cell receptor beta chains share one sample of origin, sequenced in a study of blood T cell repertoires in COVID-19. The protocol was immunoSEQ multiplex PCR, while the TCRdb copy is restricted to in-frame clones and leaves out a portion. The profile shows about 190,000 clones, roughly 84% of them singletons. The sequenced sample was peripheral blood. The source of these receptors is a man at least 80 years old with COVID-19, enrolled during active disease.

The chain links TRBV9 to TRBJ2-5; 14 positions agree with TRBD2. The CDR3 covers 16 residues. Germline V lookup: CDR1 SGDLS, CDR2 YYNGEE. V gave up 0 bases and J gave up 9 bases; unmatched junction bases: 7. CDR3 DNA: TGTGCCAGCAGCGTAGTGGGACTAGCGGGGGATTCATCCCAGTACTTC. This encodes CASSVVGLAGDSSQYF.

This chain connects TRBV29-1 to TRBJ2-1, with TRBD2 identical over 12 bases. V was clipped by 2 bases and J by 9 bases; unmatched bases: 5. The CDR3 sequence is 14 residues long. CDR1 and CDR2 from the germline V gene are SQVTM and ANQGSEA. The CDR3, as DNA: TGCAGCGTTGAAAGACTAGCGGGGGTCGGTGAGCAGTTCTTC. This sequence encodes CSVERLAGVGEQFF.

This sequence joins TRBV7-2 and TRBJ1-3; no firm D call. Per germline, CDR1 SGHTA and CDR2 FQGNSA. V shed 1 base and J shed 5 bases, with 12 bases lying between them. This CDR3 has 15 residues. The CDR3 is CASSLGGSGRNTIYF. The DNA for the CDR3 is TGTGCCAGCAGCTTAGGAGGGTCCGGCAGAAACACCATATATTTT.

The V gene is TRBV6-1, the J gene TRBJ1-2; D not certain. The CDR3 consists of 13 residues. Germline V CDR1 and CDR2: MNHNS, SASEGT. The ends were cut back, 0 bases at V and 2 bases at J, with 4 bases in the middle. CDR3 sequence reads: CASSEAVNYGYTF. CDR3 nucleotide sequence: TGTGCCAGCAGTGAAGCTGTAAACTATGGCTACACCTTC.

The gene calls are TRBV7-2 and TRBJ2-5; D is uncertain. In germline, CDR1 is SGHTA, CDR2 FQGNSA. The CDR3 has 12 residues. V was shortened by 5 bases and J by 0 bases, with 4 bases between the two germline ends. The CDR3 DNA reads as TGTGCCAGCAGCCGGTACCAAGAGACCCAGTACTTC. It specifies CASSRYQETQYF.

The chain couples TRBV7-2 to TRBJ2-3, with 7 bases that match TRBD1. Germline V gene sequence: CDR1 SGHTA, CDR2 FQGNSA. V was clipped by 5 bases and J by 7 bases; unmatched bases: 9. The CDR3 spans 14 residues. CDR3 sequence reads: CASSPSRGQNTQYF. The DNA for the CDR3 is TGTGCCAGCAGCCCCAGTAGGGGGCAAAATACGCAGTATTTT.

This chain uses TRBV7-2 with TRBJ2-3; tentatively, D is TRBD1 (5 bases). Trimming pared 5 bases from V and 4 bases from J, leaving 10 bases between. The CDR3 totals 13 residues. The germline CDR1 and CDR2 sequences are SGHTA and FQGNSA. In DNA form, the CDR3 reads TGTGCCAGCAGCGAGCAGGGTCCAGATACGCAGTATTTT. The encoded protein is CASSEQGPDTQYF.

The table lists this clone with a count of one. This chain joins TRBV3-1 (or the pseudogene TRBV3-2) and TRBJ1-1; weak D call: TRBD1 (5 bases). Germline V gene sequence: CDR1 LGHDT, CDR2 YNNKEL (reference sequence). The CDR3 covers 12 residues. V was shortened by 0 bases and J by 9 bases, with 8 bases between the two germline ends. CDR3 sequence reads: CASSQDSGKAFF. The CDR3 bases are TGTGCCAGCAGCCAAGATTCAGGGAAAGCTTTCTTT.

The gene calls are TRBV10-3 and TRBJ2-7; D is perhaps TRBD2 (6 bases). The length of the CDR3 is 15 residues. CDR1 and CDR2 from the germline V gene are ENHRY and SYGVKD. V lost 2 bases, J lost 2 bases, and 13 bases lay in between. The CDR3: CAISESGGVPYEQYF. The DNA for the CDR3 is TGTGCCATCAGTGAGAGCGGCGGGGTTCCCTACGAGCAGTACTTC.

This chain links TRBV24-1 with TRBJ2-1; 8 bases agree with TRBD2. The CDR3 covers 17 residues. J lost 2 bases, V lost 0 bases, and 5 bases had no gene match. Germline values: CDR1 KGHDR, CDR2 SFDVKD. As DNA, the CDR3 is TGTGCCACCAGTGATTTGTGTGGCGGGGGGACCTACAATGAGCAGTTCTTC. Translation: CATSDLCGGGTYNEQFF.

The chain recombines TRBV19 with TRBJ1-2, with TRBD1 matching over 10 bases. V shed 4 bases and J 4 bases; nucleotides not matched to a gene: 9. CDR3 length equals 16 residues. CDR1 is LNHDA, CDR2 SQIVND, per germline (reference sequence). CDR3 nucleotide sequence: TGTGCCAGTAGTACCGAGACAGGGGGCGAACTCTATGGCTACACCTTC. Amino acid sequence: CASSTETGGELYGYTF. The complete variable domain, with remaining parts taken from reference TRBV19 and TRBJ1-2, reads DGGITQSPKYLFRKEGQNVTLSCEQNLNHDAMYWYRQDPGQGLRLIYYSQIVNDFQKGDIAEGYSVSREKKESFPLTVTSAQKNPTAFYLCASSTETGGELYGYTFGSGTRLTVV.

The chain is built from TRBV2 and TRBJ1-5; 7 bases match TRBD1. The V and J ends lost 10 bases and 6 bases, in that order; junction bases with no gene match: 9. CDR3 length: 13 amino acids. Per the germline V gene, CDR1 is SNHLY and CDR2 is FYNNEI. CDR3: CANGQEGSQPQHF. CDR3 sequence (DNA): TGTGCCAACGGACAGGAGGGGAGTCAGCCCCAGCATTTT.

The genes are TRBV28 and TRBJ1-3, with 7 bases aligning to TRBD1. The CDR3 is 15 residues long. Germline loops: CDR1 MDHEN, CDR2 SYDVKM. V dropped 10 bases and J dropped 0; count of bases not matched to a gene: 9. The CDR3 is CATEGADHSGNTIYF. Here the CDR3 DNA reads TGTGCCACCGAGGGGGCAGACCACTCTGGAAACACCATATATTTT. Combining the CDR3 with reference TRBV28 and TRBJ1-3 gives the whole variable domain DVKVTQSSRYLVKRTGEKVFLECVQDMDHENMFWYRQDPGLGLRLIYFSYDVKMKEKGDIPEGYSVSREKKERFSLILESASTNQTSMYLCATEGADHSGNTIYFGEGSWLTVV.

The rearrangement joins TRBV29-1 to TRBJ1-5, with 9 bases that match TRBD1. Trimming removed 6 bases from V and 2 bases from J; junction bases left unmatched: 5. Germline V gene sequence: CDR1 SQVTM, CDR2 ANQGSEA. The CDR3 has 14 amino acids. CDR3 sequence: CSVGTGKGNQPQHF. In DNA form, the CDR3 reads TGCAGCGTAGGGACAGGGAAAGGCAATCAGCCCCAGCATTTT. The full variable domain, in which reference TRBV29-1 and TRBJ1-5 provide the parts outside the CDR3, is SAVISQKPSRDICQRGTSLTIQCQVDSQVTMMFWYRQQPGQSLTLIATANQGSEATYESGFVIDKFPISRPNLTFSTLTVSNMSPEDSSIYLCSVGTGKGNQPQHFGDGTRLSIL.

The gene calls are TRBV29-1 and TRBJ2-1; D is possibly TRBD1 (6 bases). CDR3 length equals 13 residues. Trimming removed 2 bases at V and 4 bases at J, with 9 bases between. Germline V gene lookup returns CDR1 SQVTM and CDR2 ANQGSEA. The CDR3 loop is CSVERDIYNEQFF. CDR3 coding DNA: TGCAGCGTTGAACGGGACATATACAATGAGCAGTTCTTC.